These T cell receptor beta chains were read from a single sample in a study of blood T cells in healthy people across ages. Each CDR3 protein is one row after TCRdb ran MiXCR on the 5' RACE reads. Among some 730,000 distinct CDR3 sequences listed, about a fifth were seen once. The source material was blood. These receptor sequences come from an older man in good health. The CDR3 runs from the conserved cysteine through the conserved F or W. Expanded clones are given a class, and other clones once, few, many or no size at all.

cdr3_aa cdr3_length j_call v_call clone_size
CASSPAAGGVGAFF 14 TRBJ1-1 TRBV11-2 -
CASSSGLAAGDTQYF 15 TRBJ2-3 TRBV5-1 -
CASSAVVGKNIQYF 14 TRBJ2-4 TRBV2 -
CATSDLRGLNTGELFF 16 TRBJ2-2 TRBV24-1 -
CASTFKGHFSNEQFF 15 TRBJ2-1 TRBV27 -
CASSTSRYDGYTF 13 TRBJ1-2 TRBV7-9 -
CASSEGQDTDTQYF 14 TRBJ2-3 TRBV5-1 -
CASSLRLAGPNEQFF 15 TRBJ2-1 TRBV27 many
CSVEGSGGKGFYNEQFF 17 TRBJ2-1 TRBV29-1 once
CSVVGERGSATDTQYF 16 TRBJ2-3 TRBV29-1 many
CASSRQLVAEAFF 13 TRBJ1-1 TRBV12-3/TRBV12-4 -
CASSVELAGGNNEQFF 16 TRBJ2-1 TRBV9 few
CASSQDQGLGEQYF 14 TRBJ2-7 TRBV4-2 -
CASSLAGGFFYNEQFF 16 TRBJ2-1 TRBV28 -
CASSPTMNSPPHF 13 TRBJ1-6 TRBV25-1 -
CASSSRVHEQYF 12 - TRBV12-3/TRBV12-4 -
CSGTSGNGGYNEQFF 15 - TRBV20-1 -
CASSDPVREQFF 12 TRBJ2-1 TRBV5-4 -
CASTGTNTEAFF 12 TRBJ1-1 TRBV5-1 -
CASSRGTGRHGYTF 14 TRBJ1-2 TRBV6-5 few
CASSPGGLAGVSDTQYF 17 TRBJ2-3 TRBV6-1 few
CASRGLYVNSF 11 TRBJ1-1 TRBV12-3/TRBV12-4 -
CATKEDGNTEAFF 13 TRBJ1-1 TRBV7-9 few
CASSVAWTDNIQYF 14 TRBJ2-4 TRBV9 few
CASSLDVSGYGYTF 14 TRBJ1-2 TRBV5-1 few
CASSLAEGLDTQYF 14 TRBJ2-3 TRBV5-1 few
CASSPNRDIGEKLFF 15 TRBJ1-4 TRBV18 -